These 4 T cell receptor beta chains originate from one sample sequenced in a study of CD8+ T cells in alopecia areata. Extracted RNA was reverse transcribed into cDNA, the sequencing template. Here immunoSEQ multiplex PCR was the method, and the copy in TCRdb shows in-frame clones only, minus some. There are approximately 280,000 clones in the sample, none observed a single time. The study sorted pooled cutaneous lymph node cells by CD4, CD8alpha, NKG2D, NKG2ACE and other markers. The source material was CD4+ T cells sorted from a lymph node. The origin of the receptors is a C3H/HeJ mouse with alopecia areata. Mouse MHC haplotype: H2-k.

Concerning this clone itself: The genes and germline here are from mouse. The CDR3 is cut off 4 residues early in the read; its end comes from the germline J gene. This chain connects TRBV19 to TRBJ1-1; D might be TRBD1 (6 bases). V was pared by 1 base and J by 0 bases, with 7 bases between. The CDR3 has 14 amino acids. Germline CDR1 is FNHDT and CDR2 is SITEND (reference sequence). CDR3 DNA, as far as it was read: TGTGCCAGCAGTATAACAGGGTCAAACACA. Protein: CASSITGSNT. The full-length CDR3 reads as CASSITGSNTEVFF.

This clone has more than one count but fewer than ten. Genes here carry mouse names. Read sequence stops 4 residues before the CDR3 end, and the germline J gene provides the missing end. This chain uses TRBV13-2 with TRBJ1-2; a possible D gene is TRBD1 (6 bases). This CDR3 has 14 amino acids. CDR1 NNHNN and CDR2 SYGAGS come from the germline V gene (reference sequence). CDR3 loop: CASGDRDTGSDYTF. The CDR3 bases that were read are TGTGCCAGCGGTGACCGGGACACGGGGTCC.

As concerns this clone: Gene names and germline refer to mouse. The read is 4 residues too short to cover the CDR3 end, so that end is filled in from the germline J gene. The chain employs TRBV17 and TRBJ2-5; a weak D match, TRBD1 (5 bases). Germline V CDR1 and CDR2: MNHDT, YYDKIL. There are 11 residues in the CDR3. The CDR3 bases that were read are TGTGCTAGCAGAGGGGAAGAC. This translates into CASRGED. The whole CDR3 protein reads CASRGEDTQYF.

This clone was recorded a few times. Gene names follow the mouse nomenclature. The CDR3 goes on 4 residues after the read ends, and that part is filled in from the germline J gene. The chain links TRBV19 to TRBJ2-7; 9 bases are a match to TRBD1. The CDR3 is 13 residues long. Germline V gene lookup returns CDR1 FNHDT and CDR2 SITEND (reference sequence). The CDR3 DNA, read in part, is TGTGCCAGCAGTGGGGACAGGGAGGAT. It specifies CASSGDRED. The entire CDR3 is CASSGDREDEQYF.